These 23 T cell receptor beta chains were all obtained from the same sample, sequenced in a study of T cell repertoires in cytomegalovirus infection (dated by TCRdb to between 2018 and 2020). Sequencing took place on an Illumina HiSeq 1500. The raw public data were reprocessed by TCRdb itself: fastp quality trimming at Q25, MiXCR clonotype calling, in-frame beta chains only. One record per CDR3 amino acid sequence lists the most common genes and DNA. This sample is represented by around 490,000 distinct CDR3 sequences; approximately 25% of them were singletons. Clones ranked in the top ten supply roughly 13% of the sample. The sample consisted of PBMCs. The receptors come from a human donor in good health (CMV status not recorded). Some clones in this sample may be carry-over from other donors' samples.

V usage is TRBV7-2 and J usage is TRBJ1-1; the D gene is possibly TRBD1 (5 bases). V shed 3 bases and J shed 6 bases, with 11 bases lying between them. This CDR3 contains 13 residues. Looked up from germline, CDR1 is SGHTA and CDR2 is FQGNSA. The CDR3 bases are TGTGCCAGCAGCTTTCAGGGAGGTTCTGAAGCTTTCTTT. Protein sequence: CASSFQGGSEAFF.

Only one count was recorded for this clonotype. This chain joins TRBV6-2 or TRBV6-3 and TRBJ2-5, with 7 bases matching TRBD2. V shed 0 bases and J 5 bases; nucleotides not matched to a gene: 9. Germline CDR1 is MNHEY and CDR2 is SVGEGT. The CDR3 is made up of 16 amino acids. The CDR3 reads CASSYSSASGRETQYF. For the CDR3, the DNA is TGTGCCAGCAGTTACTCGAGTGCTAGCGGACGGGAGACCCAGTACTTC.

There are a few counts of this clonotype. The chain has TRBV7-9 and TRBJ1-2, with 7 bases aligning to TRBD1. V was pared by 4 bases and J by 7 bases, with 9 bases of the junction left unmatched. The CDR3 totals 14 residues. From germline, CDR1 is SEHNR and CDR2 FQNEAQ (reference sequence). The CDR3 here is CASSWPRTGSGYTF. The CDR3, as DNA: TGTGCCAGCAGCTGGCCACGGACAGGTAGTGGCTACACCTTC.

The V gene is TRBV7-2, the J gene TRBJ1-5; D is ambiguous. The CDR3 has 16 residues. Trimming took off 5 bases at V and 4 bases at J, with 18 bases between the two ends. Germline V gives CDR1 SGHTA, CDR2 FQGNSA. The CDR3 bases are TGTGCCAGCAGCCTTAGGGCAGGACGACGGAATCAGCCCCAGCATTTT. It translates to CASSLRAGRRNQPQHF.

This rearrangement joins TRBV19 to TRBJ1-5; D is undetermined. This CDR3 has 12 residues. The germline V gene has CDR1 LNHDA and CDR2 SQIVND (reference sequence). V was clipped by 2 bases and J by 5 bases, with 4 bases between them. The CDR3 DNA sequence: TGTGCCAGTAGTATACTGGATCAGCCCCAGCATTTT. It translates to CASSILDQPQHF.

This clonotype was observed many times. The chain is built from TRBV5-4 and TRBJ2-1; no clear D. The CDR3 loop spans 13 amino acids. Germline CDR1 SGHNT, CDR2 YYREEE (reference sequence). Trimming removed 0 bases at V and 8 bases at J, with 9 bases between. As DNA, the CDR3 is TGTGCCAGCAGCTTGGAGGCCTGGGATGAGCAGTTCTTC. Its protein is CASSLEAWDEQFF.

This clonotype came up a few times. The rearrangement uses TRBV20-1 and TRBJ2-7; D perhaps matches TRBD1 (6 bases). The V gene's germline CDR1 is DFQATT and CDR2 SNEGSKA (reference sequence). The CDR3 loop spans 13 amino acids. Deletions cut 6 bases from V and 2 bases from J, with 14 bases between. CDR3 region: CSANGQPAYEQYF. CDR3 nucleotides: TGCAGTGCCAATGGACAGCCCGCCTACGAGCAGTACTTC.

This clonotype was seen a few times. The genes are TRBV7-9 and TRBJ2-1; D is unresolved. Deletions cut 1 base from V and 6 bases from J, with 10 bases between. This CDR3 is built from 14 residues. CDR1 is SEHNR and CDR2 is FQNEAQ in the germline V gene (reference sequence). The CDR3 loop reads CASSLVGLVNEQFF. CDR3 sequence (DNA): TGTGCCAGCAGCTTAGTTGGCCTTGTCAATGAGCAGTTCTTC.

This clonotype has more than one count but fewer than ten. The J gene is TRBJ2-1, the V gene TRBV6-2 or TRBV6-3; perhaps D is TRBD1 or TRBD2 (6 bases each). Germline loops: CDR1 MNHEY, CDR2 SVGEGT. This CDR3 is 14 amino acids long. V was clipped by 6 bases and J by 7 bases, with 16 bases between them. The CDR3 DNA sequence: TGTGCCAGCAGCCAGAGGGGGGCGAGAAATGAGCAGTTCTTC. Amino acids: CASSQRGARNEQFF.

V and J are TRBV30 and TRBJ1-5; D gene unclear. CDR1 is GTSNPN, CDR2 SVGIG, per germline (reference sequence). V was cut by 6 bases and J by 0 bases, with 9 bases left in between. The CDR3 loop spans 13 amino acids. CDR3 in amino acids: CACSEHSNQPQHF. As DNA, the CDR3 is TGTGCCTGTAGCGAACATAGCAATCAGCCCCAGCATTTT.

The sample holds a few counts of this clonotype. V is TRBV30 and J is TRBJ1-5, with TRBD1 matching 8 bases. Germline CDR1 and CDR2: GTSNPN and SVGIG (reference sequence). The CDR3 spans 13 residues. After removal of 5 bases from V and 3 bases from J, the junction contained 3 bases not matched to a gene. In DNA form, the CDR3 reads TGTGCCTGGGGGGGACAGGACAATCAGCCCCAGCATTTT. It specifies CAWGGQDNQPQHF.

The rearrangement joins TRBV27 to TRBJ2-1, with 8 bases matching TRBD2. The V gene end was trimmed by 9 bases and the J gene end by 4 bases; junction bases not matched to a gene: 5. The length of the CDR3 is 13 residues. Germline V gene lookup returns CDR1 MNHEY and CDR2 SMNVEV (reference sequence). The CDR3 bases are TGTGCCAGTAGGTCGGGAGGGTACAATGAGCAGTTCTTC. This encodes CASRSGGYNEQFF.

This clonotype was recorded many times. The V call is TRBV7-2, the J call TRBJ2-7, with TRBD2 matching over 7 bases. Germline V lookup: CDR1 SGHTA, CDR2 FQGNSA. CDR3 length equals 14 residues. The V segment lost 2 bases and the J segment 1 base; nucleotides outside the gene matches: 2. Here the CDR3 DNA reads TGTGCCAGCAGCTTACCGGGAGGATCCTACGAGCAGTACTTC. Protein: CASSLPGGSYEQYF. Full variable domain (missing parts from reference TRBV7-2 and TRBJ2-7): GAGVSQSPSNKVTEKGKDVELRCDPISGHTALYWYRQSLGQGLEFLIYFQGNSAPDKSGLPSDRFSAERTGGSVSTLTIQRTQQEDSAVYLCASSLPGGSYEQYFGPGTRLTVT.

The chain links TRBV28 to TRBJ2-4; 7 nucleotides agree with TRBD1. After removal of 10 bases from V and 15 bases from J, the junction contained 12 bases not matched to a gene. Germline V gene data show CDR1 as MDHEN and CDR2 as SYDVKM. The length of the CDR3 is 11 residues. CDR3 loop: CAISRTGRTYF. The CDR3 coding sequence is TGTGCCATTTCCAGGACAGGACGAACGTACTTC.

This clonotype was recorded a few times. The chain couples TRBV12-3 or TRBV12-4 to TRBJ2-1, with 11 positions matching TRBD2. The J segment lost 7 bases and the V segment lost 5 bases, leaving 7 bases of the junction unmatched. The CDR3 has 15 residues. The CDR3 loop is CASSKTSGMGNEQFF. CDR3 nucleotides: TGTGCCAGCAGTAAGACTAGCGGGATGGGAAATGAGCAGTTCTTC.

This clonotype appeared a few times. The chain joins TRBV5-5 to TRBJ1-2; D gene uncertain. The CDR3 length is 14 residues. Trimming left V 2 bases short and J 6 bases short, with 14 bases between. Germline CDR1 and CDR2: SGHKS and YYEKEE (reference sequence). The CDR3 sequence is CASSFLGGWDGYTF. The CDR3 region has the DNA TGTGCCAGCAGCTTTCTCGGAGGATGGGATGGCTACACCTTC.

Ten or more counts support this clonotype. This rearrangement joins TRBV11-2 to TRBJ2-7, with TRBD2 matching 7 bases. The CDR3 runs 14 residues. The junction had 6 bases not matched to a gene; V was cut back by 3 bases and J by 4 bases. Germline loops: CDR1 SGHAT, CDR2 FQNNGV. CDR3 region: CASSLFAGDYEQYF. The CDR3 DNA reads TGTGCCAGCAGCTTGTTTGCGGGAGATTACGAGCAGTACTTC.

The J gene is TRBJ2-1, the V gene TRBV29-1; 9 nucleotides match TRBD2. CDR1 is SQVTM and CDR2 is ANQGSEA in the germline V gene. This CDR3 is 14 amino acids long. V lost 3 bases and J lost 7; bases outside the gene matches: 7. CDR3 in amino acids: CSVDGAGGINEQFF. In DNA form, the CDR3 reads TGCAGCGTTGACGGGGCGGGAGGGATAAATGAGCAGTTCTTC.

In this sample, this clonotype turned up a few times. The chain links TRBV6-2 or TRBV6-3 to TRBJ2-1, with a weak D call TRBD2 (6 bases). The CDR3 extends over 15 amino acids. V shed 4 bases and J shed 3 bases, with 13 bases lying between them. Germline CDR1 reads MNHEY; CDR2 reads SVGEGT. The CDR3 is CASSWRGTLYNEQFF. The CDR3 coding sequence is TGTGCCAGCAGTTGGCGGGGAACACTCTACAATGAGCAGTTCTTC.

This clonotype was detected a few times. The rearrangement links TRBV6-2 or TRBV6-3 to TRBJ2-1; 8 bases fit TRBD2. The germline CDR1 and CDR2 sequences are MNHEY and SVGEGT. Losses at the gene ends were 6 bases for V and 8 bases for J; bases not matched to a gene: 12. The CDR3 totals 15 residues. CDR3 in DNA: TGTGCCAGCAGCCCCCGTGGGAGCGGGAGTTATGAGCAGTTCTTC. Protein sequence: CASSPRGSGSYEQFF.

J is TRBJ2-1 and V is TRBV7-9; D is unclear. Looked up from germline, CDR1 is SEHNR and CDR2 is FQNEAQ (reference sequence). V dropped 5 bases and J dropped 10 bases, with 9 bases sitting between them. CDR3 length: 11 residues. CDR3 sequence (DNA): TGTGCCAGCAGCCCGGCGACGGAGCAGTTCTTC. Translated, it gives CASSPATEQFF.

This clonotype showed up many times. The J gene is TRBJ1-1, the V gene TRBV7-8, with D possibly matching TRBD1 (5 bases). Germline V gives CDR1 SGHVS, CDR2 FQNEAQ. Trimming shortened V by 4 bases and J by 5 bases, and 11 bases separated the two germline ends. The length of the CDR3 is 13 residues. In DNA, the CDR3 is TGTGCCAGCAGCTCCGGGACCCGAACTGAAGCTTTCTTT. Its translation: CASSSGTRTEAFF.

This clonotype was counted between two and nine times. The V call is TRBV7-2, the J call TRBJ2-1; 8 bases are a match to TRBD2. V lost 6 bases, J lost 4 bases, and 8 bases stayed unmatched. This CDR3 has 15 amino acids. Germline values: CDR1 SGHTA, CDR2 FQGNSA. Here the CDR3 reads CASSTALAGYNEQFF. CDR3 in DNA: TGTGCCAGCAGTACCGCATTAGCGGGGTACAATGAGCAGTTCTTC.